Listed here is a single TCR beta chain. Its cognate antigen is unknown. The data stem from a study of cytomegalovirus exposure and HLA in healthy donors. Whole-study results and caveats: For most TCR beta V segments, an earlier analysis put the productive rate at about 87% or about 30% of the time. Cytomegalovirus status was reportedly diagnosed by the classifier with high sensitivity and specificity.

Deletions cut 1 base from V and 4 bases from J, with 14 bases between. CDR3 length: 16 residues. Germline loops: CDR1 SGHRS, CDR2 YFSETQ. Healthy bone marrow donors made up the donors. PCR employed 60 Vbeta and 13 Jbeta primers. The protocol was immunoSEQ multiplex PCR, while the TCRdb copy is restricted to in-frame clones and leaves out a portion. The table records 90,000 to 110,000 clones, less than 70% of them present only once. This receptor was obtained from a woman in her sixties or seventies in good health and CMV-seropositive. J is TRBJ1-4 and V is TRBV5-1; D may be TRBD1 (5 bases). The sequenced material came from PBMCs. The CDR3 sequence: CASSLSGFLGNEKLFF. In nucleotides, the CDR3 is TGCGCCAGCAGCTTGTCAGGGTTCTTGGGTAATGAAAAACTGTTTTTT. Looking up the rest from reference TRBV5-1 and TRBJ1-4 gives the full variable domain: KAGVTQTPRYLIKTRGQQVTLSCSPISGHRSVSWYQQTPGQGLQFLFEYFSETQRNKGNFPGRFSGRQFSNSRSEMNVSTLELGDSALYLCASSLSGFLGNEKLFFGSGTQLSVL.